The rows below give T cell receptor beta chains drawn from one sample of a study of blood T cell repertoires in COVID-19. Sequenced by immunoSEQ multiplex PCR; TCRdb stores in-frame clones only, minus some. The sample shows 200,000 to 250,000 clones, 80% to 85% of them seen only once. Sequencing input: PBMCs or T cells enriched from blood (not recorded which). These receptors were obtained from a middle-aged woman who had recovered from COVID-19. CDR3s include the opening cysteine and the closing phenylalanine or tryptophan. D genes are given only for firm matches. A row's size may be missing; if present it is once, few, many or a size class.

clone_size j_call cdr3_length v_call d_call cdr3_nt cdr3_aa
few TRBJ2-7 14 TRBV4-1 . TGCGCCAGCAGCCAACAGAATCAGGGCTACGAGCAGTACTTC CASSQQNQGYEQYF
many TRBJ2-2 19 TRBV7-9 TRBD1 TGTGCCAGCAGCTTAGCACCCATTAATAGGGGGCCGAACACCGGGGAGCTGTTTTTT CASSLAPINRGPNTGELFF
. TRBJ1-2 13 TRBV12-3/TRBV12-4 . TGTGCCAGCAGCCCGACAGGTACCCATGGCTACACCTTC CASSPTGTHGYTF
. TRBJ1-2 17 TRBV10-3 . TGTGCCATCAGTGAGTCGGCAGGGATCATCCTTAACTATGGCTACACCTTC CAISESAGIILNYGYTF
. TRBJ1-2 14 TRBV12-5 TRBD1 TGTGCTAGTGGTGCCTCCGGGACAGGGTATGGCTACACCTTC CASGASGTGYGYTF
few TRBJ1-1 15 TRBV5-4 TRBD1 TGTGCCAGCAGCGCCAGGACAGGCGTGAACACTGAAGCTTTCTTT CASSARTGVNTEAFF
. TRBJ2-2 16 TRBV4-1 TRBD2 TGCGCCAGCAGCGCTGAACCGGGACTACACACCGGGGAGCTGTTTTTT CASSAEPGLHTGELFF
. TRBJ2-3 14 TRBV9 . TGTGCCAGCAGCGCTAGCTACGGATCAGATACGCAGTATTTT CASSASYGSDTQYF
. TRBJ2-7 11 TRBV3-1/TRBV3-2 . TGTGCCAGCAGCCAAGGGCCCTTTCAGTACTTC CASSQGPFQYF
once TRBJ1-1 14 TRBV5-1 . TGCGCCAGCAGCATGAGGGCTCTGGGCACTGAAGCTTTCTTT CASSMRALGTEAFF
once TRBJ2-7 15 TRBV28 . TGTGCCAGCTCCCAGGGGGGATTCAGCTCCTACGAGCAGTACTTC CASSQGGFSSYEQYF
. TRBJ1-3 16 TRBV30 . TGTGCCTGGAGTTCCCGAGGAAGTAACTCTGGAAACACCATATATTTT CAWSSRGSNSGNTIYF
. TRBJ1-2 15 TRBV7-9 TRBD1 TGTGCCAGCAGCTTAGGTCAGGGGGCAACATATGGCTACACCTTC CASSLGQGATYGYTF
. TRBJ2-7 12 TRBV29-1 . TGCAGCGTTGCCTCGGGTGCCTACGAGCAGTACTTC CSVASGAYEQYF
. TRBJ2-5 15 TRBV7-2 . TGTGCCAGCAGCTTAGCGACAGGAGCGGGAAGGACCCAGTACTTC CASSLATGAGRTQYF
. TRBJ2-2 15 TRBV5-1 TRBD2 TGCGCCAGCAGCTTGGGGACTAGCGGCACCGGGGAGCTGTTTTTT CASSLGTSGTGELFF
. TRBJ1-1 15 TRBV5-4 TRBD1 TGTGCCAGCAGCCGACAGGGGTATTTGAACACTGAAGCTTTCTTT CASSRQGYLNTEAFF
. TRBJ1-1 14 TRBV29-1 . TGCAGCGTTGAAGATCACCAGGGTTTCGCTGAAGCTTTCTTT CSVEDHQGFAEAFF
. TRBJ2-2 13 TRBV6-2/TRBV6-3 . TGTGCCAGCAGCCAGACGAGGGCCGGGGAGCTGTTTTTT CASSQTRAGELFF
. TRBJ2-2 15 TRBV27 TRBD2 TGTGCCAGCGGGCGACTAGCGGGTTCTACCGGGGAGCTGTTTTTT CASGRLAGSTGELFF
. TRBJ1-2 12 TRBV29-1 TRBD1 TGCAGCGTTGCCTATTTACAGGGGGGCTACACCTTC CSVAYLQGGYTF
. TRBJ2-1 15 TRBV4-3 . TGCGCCAGCAGCCAAGATAACAGGGTCCCCCATGAGCAGTTCTTC CASSQDNRVPHEQFF
. TRBJ2-3 14 TRBV5-1 . TGCGCCAGCAGCTTCGGGATGGGCACAGATACGCAGTATTTT CASSFGMGTDTQYF
. TRBJ2-2 12 TRBV4-2 . TGTGCCAGCAGCCAACGGACCGGGGAGCTGTTTTTT CASSQRTGELFF
. TRBJ2-5 15 TRBV7-9 . TGTGCCAGCAGCCGGCGCGGGGAGGTAGGCGAGACCCAGTACTTC CASSRRGEVGETQYF
. TRBJ1-2 12 TRBV7-2 TRBD1 TGTGCCAGCAGAGGGACAGACTATGGCTACACCTTC CASRGTDYGYTF
. TRBJ2-7 13 TRBV6-5 . TGTGCCAGCAGCCCCGGGACACAGTACGAGCAGTACTTC CASSPGTQYEQYF
. TRBJ1-5 16 TRBV7-9 . TGTGCCAGCAGCTCACGCGAGGAGCAGGGATCACAGCCCCAGCATTTT CASSSREEQGSQPQHF
. TRBJ1-3 13 TRBV10-2 TRBD1 TGCGCCACGCAAACAGGGGCTGGAAACACCATATATTTT CATQTGAGNTIYF
. TRBJ2-3 14 TRBV4-1 . TGCGCCAGCAGCCAAGATCGAAGCGCTTATACGCAGTATTTT CASSQDRSAYTQYF
. TRBJ1-5 15 TRBV19 TRBD1 TGTGCCAGTACCCAGACAGGGGCAGGGGATCAGCCCCAGCATTTT CASTQTGAGDQPQHF
many TRBJ2-3 15 TRBV9 TRBD2 TGTGCCAGCACCCAGGGCGGGAGTTTCACAGATACGCAGTATTTT CASTQGGSFTDTQYF
. TRBJ1-2 16 TRBV27 TRBD1 TGTGCCAGCAGTCGGGGTGGACAGGGGGGGATCTATGGCTACACCTTC CASSRGGQGGIYGYTF